This record covers a single T cell receptor (beta chain). This sample was included in a study of blood T cell repertoires in COVID-19. This table comes from immunoSEQ multiplex PCR, and its TCRdb copy is limited to in-frame clones, with some not included. The sample has hundreds of thousands of clones; around nine tenths are singletons. The material sequenced was peripheral blood. This TCR was recovered from a man aged 65 to 79 with acute or convalescent COVID-19.

CDR3 loop: CASSLTSGRWTDTQYF. The CDR3 region has the DNA TGTGCCAGCAGTCTTACTAGCGGGAGGTGGACAGATACGCAGTATTTT. The chain couples TRBV27 to TRBJ2-3; 12 positions match TRBD2. J was trimmed by 3 bases and V by 5 bases; bases with no gene match: 6. This CDR3 is 16 amino acids long. Per germline, CDR1 MNHEY and CDR2 SMNVEV (reference sequence).